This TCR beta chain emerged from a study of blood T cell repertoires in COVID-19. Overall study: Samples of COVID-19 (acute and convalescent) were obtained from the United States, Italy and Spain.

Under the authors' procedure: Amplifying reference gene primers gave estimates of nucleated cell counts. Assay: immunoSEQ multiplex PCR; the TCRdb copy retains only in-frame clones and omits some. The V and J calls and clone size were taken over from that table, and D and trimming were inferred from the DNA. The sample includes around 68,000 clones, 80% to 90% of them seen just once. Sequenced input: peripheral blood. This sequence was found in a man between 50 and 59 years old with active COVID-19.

The CDR3 DNA sequence: TGTGCCAGCAGCTTCGGGGAGTACGAGCAGTACTTC. This translates into CASSFGEYEQYF. J is TRBJ2-7 and V is TRBV5-6; TRBD2 might be the D (5 bases). Germline V gene lookup returns CDR1 SGHDT and CDR2 YYEEEE. The CDR3 length is 12 residues. Trimming left V 2 bases short and J 4 bases short, with 7 bases between.